This entry lists 29 T cell receptor beta chains sequenced from one sample in a study of T cell responses to AZD1222 COVID-19 vaccine. TCRdb keeps only in-frame clones here, not all; method: immunoSEQ multiplex PCR. The sample includes more than 50,000 clones, 85% to 90% of them seen just once. This specimen was peripheral blood, taken on day 0 of AZD1222 vaccination. The receptors shown here come from an adult in good health.

V gene TRBV12-3 or TRBV12-4 combines with J gene TRBJ1-3, with a tentative D call TRBD1 (6 bases). Between the trimmed V and J ends, which lost 2 bases and 8 bases, there was a span of 10 bases. The CDR3 has 13 amino acids. CDR3 amino acids: CASSLPGEDTIYF. The CDR3 region has the DNA TGTGCCAGCAGTTTACCAGGGGAGGACACCATATATTTT.

This sequence joins TRBV30 and TRBJ2-6; no clear D. The CDR3 has 14 residues. CDR1 is GTSNPN, CDR2 SVGIG, per germline (reference sequence). In DNA, the CDR3 is TGTGCGATACACCGAGTAGCCGGGGCCAACGTCCTGACTTTC. This sequence encodes CAIHRVAGANVLTF.

This clone appeared a few times. The genes are TRBV5-6 and TRBJ1-3; TRBD1 might be the D (5 bases). The CDR3 contains 14 residues. The germline gives CDR1 SGHDT, CDR2 YYEEEE. Deletions cut 4 bases from V and 2 bases from J, with 10 bases between. CDR3 region: CASSQGTAGNTIYF. CDR3 nucleotide sequence: TGTGCCAGCAGCCAAGGGACGGCTGGAAACACCATATATTTT.

This clone was seen a handful of times. The chain combines TRBV7-9 with TRBJ1-3, with 8 bases that match TRBD1. CDR1 SEHNR and CDR2 FQNEAQ come from the germline V gene (reference sequence). J was trimmed by 8 bases and V by 6 bases; bases with no gene match: 12. CDR3 length equals 15 residues. The CDR3 sequence is CASRGTGTPRDTIYF. DNA of the CDR3: TGTGCCAGCAGGGGGACAGGTACGCCCCGGGACACCATATATTTT.

This clone has a single count. This chain links TRBV6-1 with TRBJ1-2; no firm D call. CDR1 and CDR2 from the germline V gene are MNHNS and SASEGT. V was shortened by 2 bases and J by 3 bases, with 7 bases between the two germline ends. This CDR3 is 13 amino acids long. CDR3 nucleotide sequence: TGTGCCAGCAGTGAATCGTCTGACTATGGCTACACCTTC. Translating gives CASSESSDYGYTF.

This clone was counted a few times. The rearrangement joins TRBV18 to TRBJ2-6; no firm D call. CDR1 and CDR2 (germline): KGHSH, LQKENI. The CDR3 has 17 residues. V lost 2 bases and J 1 base, leaving 12 bases between the germline ends. The CDR3 sequence is CASSPMALVSGANVLTF. In DNA form, the CDR3 reads TGTGCCAGCTCACCAATGGCCTTAGTTTCTGGGGCCAACGTCCTGACTTTC.

This rearrangement joins TRBV23-1 to TRBJ2-1; D unresolved. TRBV23-1 is noted as an ORF with a role that remains uncertain. The CDR3 contains 14 residues. Trimming cost V 5 bases and J 0 bases, with 8 bases left between them. The CDR3 spells CASSCQCSYNEQFF. Here the CDR3 DNA reads TGCGCCAGCAGTTGCCAATGCTCCTACAATGAGCAGTTCTTC.

The chain joins TRBV30 to TRBJ1-3; D not certain. Germline V gives CDR1 GTSNPN, CDR2 SVGIG (reference sequence). The CDR3 totals 12 residues. Trimming took off 8 bases at V and 1 base at J, with 9 bases between the two ends. In DNA form, the CDR3 reads TGTGCCCCATCGTGTTCTGGAAACACCATATATTTT. It yields the protein CAPSCSGNTIYF.

The chain employs TRBV4-1 and TRBJ1-1, with D maybe TRBD1 (6 bases). The CDR3 runs to 15 residues. Germline assignment: CDR1 MGHRA and CDR2 YSYEKL. V was shortened by 1 base and J by 3 bases, with 12 bases between the two germline ends. The CDR3: CASSQVWGQDTEAFF. CDR3 in DNA: TGCGCCAGCAGCCAAGTCTGGGGGCAGGACACTGAAGCTTTCTTT.

The rearrangement links TRBV7-3 to TRBJ2-1; possible D gene TRBD1, 5 bases. The CDR3 loop spans 14 amino acids. Germline CDR1 is SGHTA and CDR2 is FQGTGA. V lost 2 bases and J 5 bases, leaving 10 bases between the germline ends. In DNA form, the CDR3 reads TGTGCCAGCAGCTTATCAGGACAAAACAATGAGCAGTTCTTC. Its protein product is CASSLSGQNNEQFF. The complete variable domain, with remaining parts taken from reference TRBV7-3 and TRBJ2-1, reads GAGVSQTPSNKVTEKGKYVELRCDPISGHTALYWYRQSLGQGPEFLIYFQGTGAADDSGLPNDRFFAVRPEGSVSTLKIQRTERGDSAVYLCASSLSGQNNEQFFGPGTRLTVL.

CDR3 protein: CASSMNTEAFF. The DNA of the CDR3 is TGTGCCAGTAGTATGAACACTGAAGCTTTCTTT. This chain links TRBV19 with TRBJ1-1; D gene ambiguous. The germline V gene encodes CDR1 LNHDA and CDR2 SQIVND (reference sequence). Trimming took off 3 bases at V and 1 base at J, with 0 bases between the two ends. CDR3 length equals 11 residues. Combining the CDR3 with reference TRBV19 and TRBJ1-1 gives the whole variable domain DGGITQSPKYLFRKEGQNVTLSCEQNLNHDAMYWYRQDPGQGLRLIYYSQIVNDFQKGDIAEGYSVSREKKESFPLTVTSAQKNPTAFYLCASSMNTEAFFGQGTRLTVV.

This clone was recorded only once. The gene calls are TRBV4-2 and TRBJ1-6, with D uncertain. Trimming took 1 base from V and 8 from J, leaving 12 bases between them. The CDR3 runs to 15 residues. The germline gives CDR1 LGHNA, CDR2 YNFKEQ. The CDR3 region has the DNA TGTGCCAGCAGCCAAGGACGAGTGAAGGATTCACCCCTCCACTTT. As protein: CASSQGRVKDSPLHF.

The rearrangement links TRBV4-2 to TRBJ2-7; no reliable D call. This CDR3 contains 13 residues. Germline V CDR1 and CDR2: LGHNA, YNFKEQ. The V and J ends lost 3 bases and 5 bases respectively, with 11 bases between them. CDR3: CASSHQEGNEQYF. Written as DNA, the CDR3 is TGTGCCAGCAGCCATCAGGAAGGTAACGAGCAGTACTTC.

This clone was recorded once. The chain recombines TRBV2 with TRBJ1-2; D remains unclear. The germline CDR1 and CDR2 sequences are SNHLY and FYNNEI. Between the trimmed V and J ends, which lost 8 bases and 1 base, there was a span of 8 bases. CDR3 size: 12 residues. The CDR3 sequence: CASGEDNYGYTF. CDR3 bases: TGTGCCAGCGGAGAGGATAACTATGGCTACACCTTC.

This clone was seen a few times. In nucleotides, the CDR3 is TGTGCCAGCAGCTTCGGAGTAATCGGGGTGGGACAGCCCCAGCATTTT. Encoded protein: CASSFGVIGVGQPQHF. J is TRBJ1-5 and V is TRBV7-9; D unclear. CDR1 and CDR2 (germline): SEHNR, FQNEAQ (reference sequence). Trimming left V 3 bases short and J 7 bases short, with 19 bases between. This CDR3 comprises 16 residues.

This chain connects TRBV24-1 to TRBJ2-2; D is perhaps TRBD1 (5 bases). V lost 11 bases and J 2 bases, leaving 11 bases between the germline ends. This CDR3 contains 13 residues. Germline CDR1 reads KGHDR; CDR2 reads SFDVKD. CDR3 nucleotides: TGTGCCAGTTCAGGGTTAAACACCGGGGAGCTGTTTTTT. Protein: CASSGLNTGELFF.

The V and J genes are TRBV5-1 and TRBJ1-1; a weak D match, TRBD1 (5 bases). The length of the CDR3 is 13 residues. Germline CDR1 reads SGHRS; CDR2 reads YFSETQ. V lost 4 bases and J lost 6, with 13 bases in between. This chain's CDR3 is CASSPSRVAEAFF. Here the CDR3 DNA reads TGCGCCAGCAGCCCGTCCAGGGTGGCTGAAGCTTTCTTT.

This chain connects TRBV10-1 to TRBJ2-2; possibly TRBD1 for D (5 bases). Germline lookup yields CDR1 WNHNN and CDR2 SYGVQD (reference sequence). Trimming stripped 6 bases from V and 5 bases from J, with 10 bases between. The CDR3 length is 13 residues. This CDR3 is CASSRVGTGELFF. CDR3 nucleotide sequence: TGCGCCAGCAGCAGGGTTGGAACCGGGGAGCTGTTTTTT.

The V call is TRBV19, the J call TRBJ2-1; D not certain. V lost 3 bases and J lost 0, with 9 bases in between. The CDR3 sequence is 15 residues long. Germline V gene sequence: CDR1 LNHDA, CDR2 SQIVND (reference sequence). The CDR3, as DNA: TGTGCCAGTAGTATCGTCTACAGCTCCTACAATGAGCAGTTCTTC. This gives the protein CASSIVYSSYNEQFF.

V is TRBV30 and J is TRBJ2-5; D is possibly TRBD2 (7 bases). In germline, CDR1 is GTSNPN, CDR2 SVGIG (reference sequence). V lost 3 bases to trimming and J lost 5 bases, with 13 bases between them. There are 13 residues in the CDR3. This CDR3 is CAWSMRGGETQYF. The CDR3 region has the DNA TGTGCCTGGAGCATGAGGGGGGGTGAGACCCAGTACTTC.

This clone was observed a single time. The chain has TRBV5-1 and TRBJ1-4; D not resolved. Germline-derived CDR1 and CDR2 are SGHRS and YFSETQ. The CDR3 spans 15 residues. V was trimmed by 1 base and J by 0 bases, leaving 7 bases between them. The CDR3 region has the DNA TGCGCCAGCAGCTTGTTTGGTCCAACTAATGAAAAACTGTTTTTT. It encodes CASSLFGPTNEKLFF.

The chain recombines TRBV2 with TRBJ2-7; no clear D. The V end was cut by 4 bases, the J end by 1 base, with 11 bases between. CDR1 and CDR2 (germline): SNHLY, FYNNEI. The CDR3 totals 14 residues. The CDR3 coding sequence is TGTGCCAGCAGTGGTCGGGCGAATTCCTACGAGCAGTACTTC. This codes for CASSGRANSYEQYF.

The chain uses TRBV6-5 and TRBJ1-5; possibly TRBD1 for D (6 bases). The germline V gene has CDR1 MNHEY and CDR2 SVGAGI. V was shortened by 8 bases and J by 5 bases, with 13 bases between the two germline ends. The CDR3 has 13 amino acids. DNA for the CDR3: TGTGCCAGCGACCCCAGGGGATATCAGCCCCAGCATTTT. This sequence encodes CASDPRGYQPQHF.

The rearrangement joins TRBV10-3 to TRBJ1-1; D possibly corresponds to TRBD1 (6 bases). The CDR3 is 18 residues long. Germline lookup yields CDR1 ENHRY and CDR2 SYGVKD. The ends were cut back, 0 bases at V and 0 bases at J, with 17 bases in the middle. CDR3 region: CAISESRGGGPMNTEAFF. The DNA of the CDR3 is TGTGCCATCAGTGAGTCGAGAGGGGGTGGACCCATGAACACTGAAGCTTTCTTT.

The chain uses TRBV5-1 and TRBJ1-6; D gene uncertain. V dropped 0 bases and J dropped 6 bases, with 7 bases sitting between them. The germline V gene has CDR1 SGHRS and CDR2 YFSETQ. This CDR3 comprises 14 residues. As DNA, the CDR3 is TGCGCCAGCAGCTTGGAGACGCCTAATTCACCCCTCCACTTT. Its protein product is CASSLETPNSPLHF.

The chain combines TRBV7-2 with TRBJ2-1; the D gene is possibly TRBD1 (7 bases). Between the trimmed V and J ends, which lost 6 bases and 4 bases, there was a span of 19 bases. Germline loops: CDR1 SGHTA, CDR2 FQGNSA. The CDR3 loop spans 16 amino acids. This CDR3 reads CASSLLEGAIYNEQFF. As DNA, the CDR3 is TGTGCCAGCAGTCTCTTGGAGGGGGCGATTTACAATGAGCAGTTCTTC. Together with reference TRBV7-2 and TRBJ2-1, the CDR3 gives the full variable domain: GAGVSQSPSNKVTEKGKDVELRCDPISGHTALYWYRQSLGQGLEFLIYFQGNSAPDKSGLPSDRFSAERTGGSVSTLTIQRTQQEDSAVYLCASSLLEGAIYNEQFFGPGTRLTVL.

This clone occurred once. The chain recombines TRBV3-1 (or the pseudogene TRBV3-2) with TRBJ2-1, with 10 bases aligning to TRBD2. The CDR3 consists of 16 residues. Germline-derived CDR1 and CDR2 are LGHDT and YNNKEL (reference sequence). Unmatched junction bases numbered 11, after V lost 5 bases and J lost 7 bases. The CDR3 here is CASSYTSGVSRNEQFF. The DNA of the CDR3 is TGTGCCAGCAGCTACACTAGCGGGGTCTCTAGAAATGAGCAGTTCTTC.

This chain connects TRBV10-3 to TRBJ1-1, with a weak D call TRBD1 (6 bases). In germline, CDR1 is ENHRY, CDR2 SYGVKD. The CDR3 runs to 15 residues. V shed 6 bases and J shed 2 bases, with 16 bases lying between them. The CDR3 protein is CAISANRADNTEAFF. CDR3 nucleotide sequence: TGTGCCATCAGCGCGAACAGGGCCGATAACACTGAAGCTTTCTTT.

The rearrangement uses TRBV5-4 and TRBJ2-7; 10 bases fit TRBD1. The germline gives CDR1 SGHNT, CDR2 YYREEE (reference sequence). The CDR3 length is 13 residues. V lost 4 bases to trimming and J lost 3 bases; unmatched junction nucleotides: 1. The CDR3 spells CASSRDRGYEQYF. In nucleotides, the CDR3 is TGTGCCAGCAGCCGGGACAGGGGCTACGAGCAGTACTTC.